Each of the 5 T cell receptor beta chains below was sequenced from the same sample in a study of CD8 T cells in ankylosing spondylitis. TCRdb recomputed calls from the 5' RACE reads with MiXCR, one row per CDR3 protein. The sample contains 150,000 or so distinct CDR3 sequences, more than 9% of which appear only once. The source material was blood, either unsorted or a sorted T cell fraction (not recorded which). The receptors derive from a male donor with ankylosing spondylitis or in good health (not recorded which).

V and J are TRBV4-1 and TRBJ1-2, with TRBD1 identical over 7 bases. The CDR3 spans 15 residues. CDR1 and CDR2 from the germline V gene are MGHRA and YSYEKL. J was trimmed by 5 bases and V by 0 bases; bases with no gene match: 6. CDR3 in amino acids: CASSQDGGTAYGYTF. For the CDR3, the DNA is TGCGCCAGCAGCCAAGATGGAGGGACAGCGTATGGCTACACCTTC.

This clonotype was counted between two and nine times. V and J are TRBV5-1 and TRBJ2-3; TRBD2 might be the D (5 bases). V was pared by 0 bases and J by 1 base, with 12 bases between. CDR3 length equals 16 residues. Germline V lookup: CDR1 SGHRS, CDR2 YFSETQ. CDR3 sequence reads: CASSLVMRVGTDTQYF. CDR3 DNA sequence: TGCGCCAGCAGCTTGGTTATGCGGGTGGGCACAGATACGCAGTATTTT.

This clonotype was seen more than once but under ten times. The chain links TRBV5-1 to TRBJ2-1; the match to TRBD2 covers 8 bases. The CDR3 consists of 13 residues. Germline CDR1 and CDR2: SGHRS and YFSETQ. V lost 4 bases and J lost 10; bases outside the gene matches: 7. CDR3 in DNA: TGCGCCAGCAGCCAGAACCGGGAGGGAGAGCAGTTCTTC. Amino acid sequence: CASSQNREGEQFF.

The chain carries TRBV6-5 and TRBJ2-3; the D gene could be TRBD1 or TRBD2 (5 bases each). There are 12 residues in the CDR3. CDR1 and CDR2 (germline): MNHEY, SVGAGI. Trimming shortened V by 8 bases and J by 4 bases, and 10 bases separated the two germline ends. CDR3 sequence: CASGRGADTQYF. The CDR3 coding sequence is TGTGCCAGCGGAAGAGGGGCAGATACGCAGTATTTT.

This clonotype came up a few times. The chain carries TRBV4-3 and TRBJ2-7, with D possibly being TRBD1 (6 bases). Germline lookup yields CDR1 LGHNA and CDR2 YSLEER. The CDR3 contains 15 residues. Between the trimmed V and J ends, which lost 3 bases and 2 bases, there was a span of 14 bases. The CDR3 region has the DNA TGCGCCAGCAGCCAGGGCCTGGACAGAACCTACGAGCAGTACTTC. This sequence encodes CASSQGLDRTYEQYF.